These T cell receptor beta chains were read from a single sample in a study of T cell responses to AZD1222 COVID-19 vaccine. The table came from immunoSEQ multiplex PCR; TCRdb's copy has only in-frame clones and leaves some out. The top ten hold roughly 3.9% of the sample, which has 130,000 or so clones, roughly nine tenths seen once. Source: peripheral blood, taken 28 days after the second AZD1222 dose. Receptors were obtained from an adult who received the AZD1222 COVID-19 vaccine. Both conserved end residues are part of each CDR3. A D gene is named only where the DNA matches it firmly. The size entry is marked missing in some rows and otherwise reads once, few, many or a size class.

cdr3_aa: CASSPRTGGYNEQFF
cdr3_nt: TGTGCCAGCAGCCCCCGGACAGGCGGATACAATGAGCAGTTCTTC
d_call: TRBD1
j_call: TRBJ2-1
v_call: TRBV7-2
clone_size: -

cdr3_aa: CASSALGDTQYF
cdr3_nt: TGTGCCAGCAGCGCTCTGGGTGATACGCAGTATTTT
d_call: -
j_call: TRBJ2-3
v_call: TRBV9
clone_size: once

cdr3_aa: CASSVGPPQSSTGELFF
cdr3_nt: TGTGCCAGCAGCGTAGGCCCCCCTCAGAGTAGCACCGGGGAGCTGTTTTTT
d_call: -
j_call: TRBJ2-2
v_call: TRBV9
clone_size: -

cdr3_aa: CASSPSGRAFDEQFF
cdr3_nt: TGTGCCTCATCTCCTAGCGGGAGGGCCTTCGATGAGCAGTTCTTC
d_call: TRBD2
j_call: TRBJ2-1
v_call: TRBV25-1
clone_size: -

cdr3_aa: CASTQDLHGYTF
cdr3_nt: TGTGCCAGCACTCAGGATCTTCATGGCTACACCTTC
d_call: -
j_call: TRBJ1-2
v_call: TRBV7-9
clone_size: -

cdr3_aa: CASSLQGWAGELFF
cdr3_nt: TGTGCCAGCAGCCTCCAGGGTTGGGCCGGGGAGCTGTTTTTT
d_call: -
j_call: TRBJ2-2
v_call: TRBV14
clone_size: -

cdr3_aa: CASSHPGTTEAFF
cdr3_nt: TGTGCCAGCAGCCACCCGGGAACCACTGAAGCTTTCTTT
d_call: -
j_call: TRBJ1-1
v_call: TRBV3-1/TRBV3-2
clone_size: -

cdr3_aa: CASSPGEYWSTEAFF
cdr3_nt: TGTGCCAGCAGCCCAGGAGAGTATTGGAGCACTGAAGCTTTCTTT
d_call: -
j_call: TRBJ1-1
v_call: TRBV14
clone_size: -

cdr3_aa: CSAREGGKLFF
cdr3_nt: TGCAGTGCTAGAGAGGGAGGAAAACTGTTTTTT
d_call: -
j_call: TRBJ1-4
v_call: TRBV20-1
clone_size: once

cdr3_aa: CASSVARDSGANVLTF
cdr3_nt: TGTGCCAGCTCAGTTGCCAGGGACTCTGGGGCCAACGTCCTGACTTTC
d_call: -
j_call: TRBJ2-6
v_call: TRBV18
clone_size: -

cdr3_aa: CASSLKAATPLHF
cdr3_nt: TGTGCCAGCAGTTTGAAAGCCGCAACACCCCTCCACTTT
d_call: -
j_call: TRBJ1-6
v_call: TRBV12-3/TRBV12-4
clone_size: -

cdr3_aa: CASSLDVRTEAFF
cdr3_nt: TGTGCCAGCAGTTTAGATGTGCGAACTGAAGCTTTCTTT
d_call: -
j_call: TRBJ1-1
v_call: TRBV12-3/TRBV12-4
clone_size: -

cdr3_aa: CASSGGLAGGRYEQYF
cdr3_nt: TGTGCCAGCAGCGGCGGACTAGCGGGAGGGCGGTACGAGCAGTACTTC
d_call: TRBD2
j_call: TRBJ2-7
v_call: TRBV5-4
clone_size: -

cdr3_aa: CSVVGGRQSRYTF
cdr3_nt: TGCAGCGTTGTTGGGGGGCGTCAATCCCGCTACACCTTC
d_call: -
j_call: TRBJ1-2
v_call: TRBV29-1
clone_size: -

cdr3_aa: CASSQGLFGGENQETQYF
cdr3_nt: TGCGCCAGCAGCCAAGGGCTTTTCGGGGGGGAAAACCAAGAGACCCAGTACTTC
d_call: TRBD2
j_call: TRBJ2-5
v_call: TRBV4-3
clone_size: -

cdr3_aa: CASNRASYEKLFF
cdr3_nt: TGTGCCAGTAACCGGGCTTCCTATGAAAAACTGTTTTTT
d_call: -
j_call: TRBJ1-4
v_call: TRBV19
clone_size: -

cdr3_aa: CASSLDVGDYGYTF
cdr3_nt: TGCGCCAGCAGCTTGGATGTGGGGGACTATGGCTACACCTTC
d_call: -
j_call: TRBJ1-2
v_call: TRBV5-1
clone_size: -

cdr3_aa: CASSDNEGSYNEQFF
cdr3_nt: TGTGCCAGCAGTGATAATGAGGGGTCCTACAATGAGCAGTTCTTC
d_call: -
j_call: TRBJ2-1
v_call: TRBV2
clone_size: -

cdr3_aa: CASRLTWRSYNSPLHF
cdr3_nt: TGTGCCAGCAGACTAACGTGGCGGTCGTATAATTCACCCCTCCACTTT
d_call: -
j_call: TRBJ1-6
v_call: TRBV27
clone_size: -

cdr3_aa: CASSPGEAYNEQFF
cdr3_nt: TGCGCCAGCAGCCCAGGAGAGGCCTACAATGAGCAGTTCTTC
d_call: -
j_call: TRBJ2-1
v_call: TRBV5-1
clone_size: -

cdr3_aa: CASSFTRDSYNEQFF
cdr3_nt: TGTGCCAGCAGTTTCACGCGGGACTCCTACAATGAGCAGTTCTTC
d_call: -
j_call: TRBJ2-1
v_call: TRBV28
clone_size: -

cdr3_aa: CASSVDEGEAFF
cdr3_nt: TGTGCCAGCAGTGTTGACGAAGGTGAAGCTTTCTTT
d_call: -
j_call: TRBJ1-1
v_call: TRBV2
clone_size: -